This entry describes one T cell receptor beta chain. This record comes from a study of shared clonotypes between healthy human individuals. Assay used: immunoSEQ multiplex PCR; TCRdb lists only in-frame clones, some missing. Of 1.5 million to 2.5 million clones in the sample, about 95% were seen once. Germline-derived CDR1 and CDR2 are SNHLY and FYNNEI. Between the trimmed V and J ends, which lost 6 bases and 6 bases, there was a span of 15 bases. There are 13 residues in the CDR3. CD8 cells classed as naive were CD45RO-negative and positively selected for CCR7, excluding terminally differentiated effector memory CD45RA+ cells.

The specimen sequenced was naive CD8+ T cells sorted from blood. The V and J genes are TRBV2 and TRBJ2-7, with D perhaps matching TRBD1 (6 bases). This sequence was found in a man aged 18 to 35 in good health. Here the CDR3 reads CASSPLGQFEQYF. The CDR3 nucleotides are TGTGCCAGCAGCCCACTCGGACAGTTCGAGCAGTACTTC.